One and the same sample provided the 10 T cell receptor beta chains below, sequenced in a study of T cell repertoires in cytomegalovirus infection. Their antigens remain unidentified. TCRdb ran MiXCR on the reads and lists one entry per CDR3 protein. The table has roughly 120,000 distinct CDR3 sequences, about 28% seen once. Source: CD8+ T cells from cultured PBMCs, taken from culture after CMV antigen stimulation. The source of these receptors is a human donor in good health (CMV status not recorded). Some clones in this sample may be carry-over from other donors' samples.

This sequence joins TRBV7-8 and TRBJ1-1, with D possibly being TRBD1 (6 bases). This CDR3 has 15 amino acids. Germline CDR1 reads SGHVS; CDR2 reads FQNEAQ. V dropped 5 bases and J dropped 0 bases, with 13 bases sitting between them. This CDR3 is CASSDRTGMNTEAFF. The CDR3 bases are TGTGCCAGCAGCGACAGAACAGGGATGAACACTGAAGCTTTCTTT.

In its sample, this clonotype was seen a few times. The chain couples TRBV28 to TRBJ1-5; 11 positions agree with TRBD1. The V and J ends lost 7 bases and 7 bases, in that order; junction bases with no gene match: 9. From germline, CDR1 is MDHEN and CDR2 SYDVKM. The CDR3 is 15 amino acids. The CDR3 nucleotides read TGTGCCAGCACCGCCCGGGACAGGGGGGACCAGCCCCAGCATTTT. This translates into CASTARDRGDQPQHF.

The rearrangement joins TRBV6-5 to TRBJ1-3; TRBD1 aligns across 8 bases. The junction had 3 bases not matched to a gene; V was cut back by 6 bases and J by 2 bases. The CDR3 has 14 amino acids. Germline CDR1 reads MNHEY; CDR2 reads SVGAGI. The CDR3 DNA follows: TGTGCCAGCAGGAAACAGGGGGCTGGAAACACCATATATTTT. Translated, it gives CASRKQGAGNTIYF.

The rearrangement uses TRBV6-5 and TRBJ2-1; 8 bases fit TRBD2. Trimming cost V 4 bases and J 0 bases; bases outside gene matches: 5. CDR1 MNHEY and CDR2 SVGAGI come from the germline V gene. The CDR3 is 16 amino acids. CDR3 sequence reads: CASSLRGGSSYNEQFF. The CDR3 DNA sequence: TGTGCCAGCAGTTTGCGCGGGGGGAGCTCCTACAATGAGCAGTTCTTC.

A few counts support this clonotype. The chain couples TRBV24-1 to TRBJ1-2; TRBD1 matches 7 bases. The junction had 4 bases not matched to a gene; V was cut back by 3 bases and J by 10 bases. Germline V gene lookup returns CDR1 KGHDR and CDR2 SFDVKD. The CDR3 extends over 12 amino acids. The CDR3 coding sequence is TGTGCCACCAGTGATCTGGGACAGTACTACACCTTC. Its translation: CATSDLGQYYTF.

This clonotype occurred a few times. The chain carries TRBV27 and TRBJ1-1, with D maybe TRBD1 (5 bases). The CDR3 has 13 amino acids. Germline-derived CDR1 and CDR2 are MNHEY and SMNVEV (reference sequence). V was trimmed by 5 bases and J by 0 bases, leaving 7 bases between them. CDR3 DNA: TGTGCCAGCAGTATACAGGTGAACACTGAAGCTTTCTTT. This codes for CASSIQVNTEAFF.

V usage is TRBV25-1 and J usage is TRBJ2-5, with D uncertain. There are 14 residues in the CDR3. In germline, CDR1 is MGHDK, CDR2 SYGVNS. V was cut by 3 bases and J by 4 bases, with 12 bases left in between. The CDR3 nucleotides are TGTGCCAGCAGTGACGTGGGGTTGGGAGAGACCCAGTACTTC. Its translation: CASSDVGLGETQYF.

In this sample, this clonotype turned up many times. The chain uses TRBV4-1 and TRBJ2-2, with 10 bases aligning to TRBD1. The germline V gene has CDR1 MGHRA and CDR2 YSYEKL. The ends lost 4 bases at V and 6 bases at J; junction bases unmatched: 5. This CDR3 comprises 15 residues. The CDR3 here is CASSLPGQGPGELFF. The CDR3 nucleotides are TGCGCCAGCAGCCTCCCGGGACAGGGGCCCGGGGAGCTGTTTTTT.

This clonotype was detected only a few times. The rearrangement uses TRBV7-9 and TRBJ2-5, with unresolved D. Germline V CDR1 and CDR2: SEHNR, FQNEAQ (reference sequence). V lost 5 bases to trimming and J lost 3 bases, with 13 bases between them. The CDR3 length is 14 residues. The CDR3 loop is CASSPPDGEETQYF. CDR3 nucleotides: TGTGCCAGCAGCCCTCCGGACGGAGAAGAGACCCAGTACTTC.

The chain uses TRBV19 and TRBJ2-3, with TRBD2 matching over 7 bases. Germline CDR1 LNHDA, CDR2 SQIVND (reference sequence). The CDR3 covers 14 residues. V shed 3 bases, J shed 5 bases, and the junction held 5 bases outside the gene matches. CDR3 DNA sequence: TGTGCCAGTAGTATTGGTGGGGGGGAAGATACGCAGTATTTT. It specifies CASSIGGGEDTQYF.